Following are 28 T cell receptor beta chains from one sample sequenced in a study of human T cells and chemical hapten exposure (dated by TCRdb to the early 2020s). In the paper's terms, the time point label means: patch test 3, about 24 weeks after DPC sensitization. This sample's treatment or condition label indicates: therapeutic diphenylcyclopropenone sensitization with weekly scalp DPC. Library creation used RACE. TCRdb records NextSeq 500 as the sequencer. TCRdb trimmed public reads at Q25 via fastp, called clones via MiXCR and kept in-frame beta chains. For every CDR3 protein sequence, its rows merge into one entry that carries the most common genes and DNA. This sample has 85,000 to 100,000 distinct CDR3 sequences in its table, and roughly a quarter of those were observed once. 10% of the sample rests with the top ten. The input for sequencing was whole blood, taken in connection with sensitization to the hapten diphenylcyclopropenone (DPC). The receptors were gathered from a man aged 40-49 years with alopecia areata. Some clones in this sample may be carry-over from other donors' samples.

The chain combines TRBV5-1 with TRBJ2-3; 12 bases map to TRBD2. CDR1 is SGHRS and CDR2 is YFSETQ in the germline V gene. J gave up 0 bases and V 2 bases, and 7 bases lay outside the gene matches. The CDR3 sequence is 18 residues long. CDR3 sequence: CASSFRTSGTTSTDTQYF. The CDR3 bases are TGCGCCAGCAGCTTCCGGACTAGCGGGACTACTAGCACAGATACGCAGTATTTT.

This sequence joins TRBV20-1 and TRBJ1-4; TRBD1 matches at 7 bases. Looked up from germline, CDR1 is DFQATT and CDR2 is SNEGSKA (reference sequence). Germline trimming cut 0 bases from V and 8 bases from J; bases unmatched to any gene: 9. The length of the CDR3 is 15 residues. In DNA, the CDR3 is TGCAGTGCTAGAGACCCCCGCGGACAGGAGGAAAAACTGTTTTTT. Amino acids: CSARDPRGQEEKLFF.

This clonotype has only a few counts. V gene TRBV10-3 combines with J gene TRBJ1-1; D not certain. The germline V gene encodes CDR1 ENHRY and CDR2 SYGVKD. V was trimmed by 6 bases and J by 1 base, leaving 9 bases between them. There are 13 residues in the CDR3. CDR3 protein: CAIRTTKNTEAFF. The CDR3 region has the DNA TGTGCCATCAGGACCACCAAGAACACTGAAGCTTTCTTT.

This clonotype was found a few times. The rearrangement uses TRBV27 and TRBJ1-1; D unclear. Germline V CDR1 and CDR2: MNHEY, SMNVEV (reference sequence). V lost 5 bases to trimming and J lost 4 bases, with 17 bases between them. The CDR3 is made up of 15 amino acids. CDR3: CASSPMREVSTEAFF. The CDR3 nucleotides are TGTGCCAGCAGTCCTATGAGGGAAGTTAGCACTGAAGCTTTCTTT.

The chain recombines TRBV20-1 with TRBJ2-1, with 14 bases aligning to TRBD2. Germline V lookup: CDR1 DFQATT, CDR2 SNEGSKA (reference sequence). Germline trimming cut 6 bases from V and 0 bases from J; bases unmatched to any gene: 7. The CDR3 extends over 17 amino acids. The CDR3 loop is CSAVGTSGSLSYNEQFF. DNA for the CDR3: TGCAGTGCCGTCGGGACTAGCGGGAGCCTCTCCTACAATGAGCAGTTCTTC.

This clonotype was seen just once. The chain is built from TRBV7-9 and TRBJ2-1, with D perhaps being TRBD1 or TRBD2 (5 bases each). Germline values: CDR1 SEHNR, CDR2 FQNEAQ (reference sequence). V dropped 3 bases and J dropped 9 bases, with 15 bases sitting between them. This CDR3 comprises 14 residues. The CDR3 nucleotides read TGTGCCAGCAGCTTGCAGAGACGGGACGGTGAGCAGTTCTTC. Its protein product is CASSLQRRDGEQFF.

Remarks on this clonotype: A much larger clonotype is one base distant, so this may be a read error. DNA of the CDR3: TGCGCCAGCAGCCAAGATGTGGCTAGCGGGCGACGAGGAGATACGCAGTATTTT. Amino acid sequence: CASSQDVASGRRGDTQYF. The chain employs TRBV4-1 and TRBJ2-3; TRBD2 matches at 8 bases. The CDR3 has 18 residues. Trimming took 0 bases from V and 5 from J; bases not matched to a gene: 13. Germline CDR1 is MGHRA and CDR2 is YSYEKL.

The chain joins TRBV6-5 to TRBJ1-5, with D tentatively TRBD1 (6 bases). V gave up 8 bases and J gave up 3 bases, with 11 bases separating them. CDR1 MNHEY and CDR2 SVGAGI come from the germline V gene. CDR3 length: 13 amino acids. The CDR3 nucleotides are TGTGCCAGCTCCCCAGGGGCCAATCAGCCCCAGCATTTT. This translates into CASSPGANQPQHF.

This chain connects TRBV20-1 to TRBJ2-7, with D possibly being TRBD2 (6 bases). CDR3 length: 13 residues. V shed 3 bases and J shed 0 bases, with 9 bases lying between them. CDR1 and CDR2 from the germline V gene are DFQATT and SNEGSKA (reference sequence). The CDR3 nucleotides are TGCAGTGCTAGGGGGCGGGGCTCCTACGAGCAGTACTTC. Translated: CSARGRGSYEQYF.

This clonotype has more than one count but fewer than ten. This sequence joins TRBV7-9 and TRBJ1-1, with D possibly matching TRBD1 (6 bases). V lost 0 bases and J 1 base, leaving 9 bases between the germline ends. The CDR3 is made up of 15 amino acids. CDR1 and CDR2 from the germline V gene are SEHNR and FQNEAQ (reference sequence). The CDR3 here is CASSLAGGRNTEAFF. As DNA, the CDR3 is TGTGCCAGCAGCTTAGCCGGGGGGCGGAACACTGAAGCTTTCTTT. Supplemented by reference TRBV7-9 and TRBJ1-1, the full variable domain reads DTGVSQNPRHKITKRGQNVTFRCDPISEHNRLYWYRQTLGQGPEFLTYFQNEAQLEKSRLLSDRFSAERPKGSFSTLEIQRTEQGDSAMYLCASSLAGGRNTEAFFGQGTRLTVV.

This clonotype was seen only a few times. V is TRBV5-1 and J is TRBJ1-5; D not resolved. Germline values: CDR1 SGHRS, CDR2 YFSETQ. CDR3 length: 15 amino acids. V shed 1 base and J shed 0 bases, with 8 bases lying between them. CDR3 protein: CASSLTPNSNQPQHF. CDR3 nucleotides: TGCGCCAGCAGCTTGACACCTAATAGCAATCAGCCCCAGCATTTT.

This clonotype occurred a few times. The chain joins TRBV7-2 to TRBJ2-3, with no clear D. Germline assignment: CDR1 SGHTA and CDR2 FQGNSA. With 0 bases removed from V and 6 bases from J, the gap between germline ends came to 7 bases. This CDR3 region has 13 residues. The CDR3 sequence is CASSLASWDTQYF. The CDR3 nucleotides read TGTGCCAGCAGCTTAGCGTCTTGGGATACGCAGTATTTT.

CDR3 sequence reads: CASTVVLAGAEQFF. CDR3 DNA: TGTGCCAGCACTGTAGTGCTAGCGGGAGCTGAGCAGTTCTTC. The J gene is TRBJ2-1, the V gene TRBV12-3 or TRBV12-4; 10 positions agree with TRBD2. V trimming: 7 bases; J trimming: 9 bases; junction bases outside the gene matches: 9. This CDR3 spans 14 amino acids.

This clonotype was seen a few times. The rearrangement joins TRBV20-1 to TRBJ2-1; D unresolved. This CDR3 region has 14 residues. Germline lookup yields CDR1 DFQATT and CDR2 SNEGSKA (reference sequence). Trimming took 1 base from V and 6 from J, leaving 13 bases between them. The CDR3 DNA is TGCAGTGCTAGAGTTGCCGGATTTTTCAATGAGCAGTTCTTC. This gives the protein CSARVAGFFNEQFF.

The V and J genes are TRBV27 and TRBJ2-7; 8 nucleotides align to TRBD1. This CDR3 has 15 residues. V trimming: 5 bases; J trimming: 2 bases; junction bases outside the gene matches: 8. Germline CDR1 and CDR2: MNHEY and SMNVEV (reference sequence). The CDR3 DNA reads TGTGCCAGCAGTCCGGATCACAGGGGGGCCTACGAGCAGTACTTC. It specifies CASSPDHRGAYEQYF.

The chain combines TRBV20-1 with TRBJ2-7; D is possibly TRBD2 (6 bases). Germline CDR1 DFQATT, CDR2 SNEGSKA (reference sequence). The ends were cut back, 4 bases at V and 4 bases at J, with 14 bases in the middle. This CDR3 comprises 13 residues. The CDR3 DNA follows: TGCAGTGCTAATACCGGGACTGCTTACGAGCAGTACTTC. This gives the protein CSANTGTAYEQYF.

This sequence joins TRBV6-5 and TRBJ2-2, with TRBD2 as a possible D gene (6 bases). Germline-derived CDR1 and CDR2 are MNHEY and SVGAGI. Trimming pared 6 bases from V and 4 bases from J, leaving 9 bases between. The CDR3 is 13 residues long. CDR3 loop: CASRTSLTGELFF. In DNA, the CDR3 is TGTGCCAGCAGAACTAGCCTCACCGGGGAGCTGTTTTTT.

The J gene is TRBJ2-7, the V gene TRBV20-1, with 9 bases fitting TRBD2. Trimming cost V 3 bases and J 6 bases; bases outside gene matches: 9. Germline lookup yields CDR1 DFQATT and CDR2 SNEGSKA (reference sequence). CDR3 length: 14 amino acids. For the CDR3, the DNA is TGCAGTGCTAGGCTTGCGGGAGGGCCATCCGAGCAGTACTTC. Encoded protein: CSARLAGGPSEQYF.

The chain recombines TRBV5-1 with TRBJ2-2; D is ambiguous. V lost 2 bases to trimming and J lost 1 base, with 6 bases between them. Germline V gives CDR1 SGHRS, CDR2 YFSETQ. This CDR3 has 14 residues. The DNA for the CDR3 is TGCGCCAGCAGCTTATCACAGAACACCGGGGAGCTGTTTTTT. It is translated as CASSLSQNTGELFF.

V is TRBV4-1 and J is TRBJ2-1, with D tentatively TRBD2 (5 bases). This CDR3 has 16 amino acids. The germline V gene encodes CDR1 MGHRA and CDR2 YSYEKL. V was pared by 0 bases and J by 3 bases, with 12 bases between. The CDR3 DNA reads TGCGCCAGCAGCCAAGATCAGGACTCCCGCTACAATGAGCAGTTCTTC. Protein product: CASSQDQDSRYNEQFF.

This chain uses TRBV6-5 with TRBJ2-1, with 8 bases matching TRBD1. The CDR3 spans 15 residues. The V segment lost 4 bases and the J segment 3 bases; nucleotides outside the gene matches: 5. CDR1 is MNHEY, CDR2 SVGAGI, per germline. As DNA, the CDR3 is TGTGCCAGCAGTTCCGACAGGGGATGCTACAATGAGCAGTTCTTC. Residues: CASSSDRGCYNEQFF.

This rearrangement joins TRBV7-2 to TRBJ2-7, with D perhaps TRBD1 or TRBD2 (5 bases each). From germline, CDR1 is SGHTA and CDR2 FQGNSA. Trimming pared 2 bases from V and 4 bases from J, leaving 9 bases between. This CDR3 region has 13 residues. The CDR3 DNA follows: TGTGCCAGCAGCTTAAGGGACCTTTACGAGCAGTACTTC. Its translation: CASSLRDLYEQYF.

This clonotype was found many times. The rearrangement joins TRBV18 to TRBJ2-7, with 9 bases that match TRBD1. Germline V gene sequence: CDR1 KGHSH, CDR2 LQKENI. V was pared by 4 bases and J by 12 bases, with 7 bases of the junction left unmatched. The CDR3 spans 12 residues. The CDR3 spells CASSRDREDLYF. In DNA, the CDR3 is TGTGCCAGCTCACGGGACAGGGAAGACCTGTACTTC. Full variable domain (rest looked up from reference TRBV18 and TRBJ2-7): NAGVMQNPRHLVRRRGQEARLRCSPMKGHSHVYWYRQLPEEGLKFMVYLQKENIIDESGMPKERFSAEFPKEGPSILRIQQVVRGDSAAYFCASSRDREDLYFGPGTRLTVT.

This clonotype was recorded a few times. The chain employs TRBV28 and TRBJ2-5; D may correspond to TRBD1 or TRBD2 (5 bases each). The CDR3 runs to 15 residues. V dropped 7 bases and J dropped 2 bases, with 17 bases sitting between them. Germline V gene lookup returns CDR1 MDHEN and CDR2 SYDVKM. The CDR3 DNA is TGTGCCAGCAAGAGGGTAACGACAGTACAAGAGACCCAGTACTTC. It specifies CASKRVTTVQETQYF.

J is TRBJ1-1 and V is TRBV6-2 or TRBV6-3; D might be TRBD1 (6 bases). The CDR3 loop spans 14 amino acids. V lost 1 base to trimming and J lost 5 bases, with 11 bases between them. Germline V CDR1 and CDR2: MNHEY, SVGEGT. The DNA for the CDR3 is TGTGCCAGCAGTTACTTTGGGGGGCGGACTGAAGCTTTCTTT. It codes for CASSYFGGRTEAFF.

J is TRBJ2-1 and V is TRBV7-9; D gene unclear. V lost 2 bases to trimming and J lost 8 bases, with 7 bases between them. CDR3 length equals 12 residues. Germline V gives CDR1 SEHNR, CDR2 FQNEAQ (reference sequence). This CDR3 is CASSLLTYEQFF. The CDR3 DNA sequence: TGTGCCAGCAGCTTACTAACCTATGAGCAGTTCTTC.

The chain links TRBV12-3 or TRBV12-4 to TRBJ1-6; D remains unclear. The CDR3 spans 13 residues. Trimming stripped 2 bases from V and 6 bases from J, with 5 bases between. In nucleotides, the CDR3 is TGTGCCAGCAGTTTACAGTCTAATTCACCCCTCCACTTT. Encoded protein: CASSLQSNSPLHF.

V is TRBV27 and J is TRBJ1-4, with D tentatively TRBD1 (6 bases). This CDR3 comprises 14 residues. V lost 6 bases and J 12 bases, leaving 20 bases between the germline ends. The germline V gene encodes CDR1 MNHEY and CDR2 SMNVEV (reference sequence). CDR3 bases: TGTGCCAGCAGCTCCCCGGGGGGCGGTGCTCAACTGTTTTTT. Encoded protein: CASSSPGGGAQLFF.